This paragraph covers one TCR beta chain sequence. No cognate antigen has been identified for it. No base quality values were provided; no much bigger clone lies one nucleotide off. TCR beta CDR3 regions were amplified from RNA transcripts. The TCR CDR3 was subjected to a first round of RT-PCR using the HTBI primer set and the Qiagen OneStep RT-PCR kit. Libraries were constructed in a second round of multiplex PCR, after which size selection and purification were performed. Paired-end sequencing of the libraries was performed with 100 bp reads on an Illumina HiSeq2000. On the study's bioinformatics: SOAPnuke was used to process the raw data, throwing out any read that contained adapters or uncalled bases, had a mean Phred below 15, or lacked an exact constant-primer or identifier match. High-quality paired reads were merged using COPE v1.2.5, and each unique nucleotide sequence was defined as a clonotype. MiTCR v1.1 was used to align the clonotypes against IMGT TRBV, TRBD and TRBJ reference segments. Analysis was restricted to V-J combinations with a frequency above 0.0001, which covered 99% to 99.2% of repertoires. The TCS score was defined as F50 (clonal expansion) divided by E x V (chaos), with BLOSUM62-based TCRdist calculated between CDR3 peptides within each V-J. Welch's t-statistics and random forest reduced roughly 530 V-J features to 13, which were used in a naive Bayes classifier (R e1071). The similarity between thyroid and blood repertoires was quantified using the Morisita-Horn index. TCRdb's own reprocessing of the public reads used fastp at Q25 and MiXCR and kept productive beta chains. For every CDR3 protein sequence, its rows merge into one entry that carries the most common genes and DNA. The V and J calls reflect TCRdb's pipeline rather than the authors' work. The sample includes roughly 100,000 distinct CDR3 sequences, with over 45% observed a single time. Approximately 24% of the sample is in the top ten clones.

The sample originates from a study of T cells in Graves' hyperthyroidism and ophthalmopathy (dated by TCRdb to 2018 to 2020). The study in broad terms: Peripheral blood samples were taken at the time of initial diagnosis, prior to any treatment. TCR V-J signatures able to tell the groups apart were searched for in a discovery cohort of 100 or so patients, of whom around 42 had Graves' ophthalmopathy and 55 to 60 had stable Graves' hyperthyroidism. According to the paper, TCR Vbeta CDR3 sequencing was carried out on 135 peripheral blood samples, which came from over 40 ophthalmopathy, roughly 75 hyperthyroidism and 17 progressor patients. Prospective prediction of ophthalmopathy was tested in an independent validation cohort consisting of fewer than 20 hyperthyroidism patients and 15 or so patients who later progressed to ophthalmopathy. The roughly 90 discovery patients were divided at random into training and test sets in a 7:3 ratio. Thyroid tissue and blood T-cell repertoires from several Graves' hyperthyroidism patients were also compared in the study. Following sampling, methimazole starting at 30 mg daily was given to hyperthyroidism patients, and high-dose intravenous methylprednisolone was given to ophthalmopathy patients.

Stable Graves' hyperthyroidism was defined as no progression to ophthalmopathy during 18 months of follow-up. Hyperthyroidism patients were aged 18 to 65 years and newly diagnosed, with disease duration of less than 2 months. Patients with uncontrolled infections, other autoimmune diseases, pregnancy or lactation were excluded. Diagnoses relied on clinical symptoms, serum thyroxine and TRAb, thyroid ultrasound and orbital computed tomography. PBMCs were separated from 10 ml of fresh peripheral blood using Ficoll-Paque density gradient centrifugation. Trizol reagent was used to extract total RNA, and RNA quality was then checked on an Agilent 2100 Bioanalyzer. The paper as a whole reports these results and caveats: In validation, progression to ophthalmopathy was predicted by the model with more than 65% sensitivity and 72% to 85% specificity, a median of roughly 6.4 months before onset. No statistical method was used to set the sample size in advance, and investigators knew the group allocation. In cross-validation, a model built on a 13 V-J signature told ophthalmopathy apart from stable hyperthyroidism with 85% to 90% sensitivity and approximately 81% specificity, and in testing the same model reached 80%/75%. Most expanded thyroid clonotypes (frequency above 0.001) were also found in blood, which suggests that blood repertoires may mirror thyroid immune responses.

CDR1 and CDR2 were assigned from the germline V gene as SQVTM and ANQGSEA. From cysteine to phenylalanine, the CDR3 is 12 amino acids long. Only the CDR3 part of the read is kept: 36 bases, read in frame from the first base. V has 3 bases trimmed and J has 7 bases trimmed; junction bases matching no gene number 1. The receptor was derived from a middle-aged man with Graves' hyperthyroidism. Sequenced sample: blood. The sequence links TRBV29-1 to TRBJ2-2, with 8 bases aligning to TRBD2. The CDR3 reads CSVEGTSGELFF. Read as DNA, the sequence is TGCAGCGTTGAGGGGACTAGCGGGGAGCTGTTTTTT.